The clone carrying this TCR beta chain was observed a few times. The source of the sample is a study of T-cell reconstitution after alpha-beta-depleted transplantation in children. During its preparation, the TCRbeta library received unique molecular identifiers. TCRdb re-called the PCR reads with MiXCR, one entry per CDR3 protein. The sample gives approximately 300,000 distinct CDR3 sequences, 11% of which show up once; about a quarter is in the top ten. The J segment lost 10 bases and the V segment lost 2 bases, leaving 3 bases of the junction unmatched. CDR1 KGHSH and CDR2 LQKENI come from the germline V gene. The CDR3 length is 13 residues.

The rearrangement links TRBV18 to TRBJ2-1; 9 bases fit TRBD2. The receptor was isolated from a male patient aged 2 to 10 who had a stem cell transplant for chronic granulomatous disease, so the T cells may come from the graft donor. The material was peripheral blood, obtained 180 days after TCRalphabeta/CD19-depleted stem cell transplant. The chain's CDR3 is CASSPETSGEQFF. The CDR3 coding sequence is TGTGCCAGCTCACCAGAAACTAGCGGGGAGCAGTTCTTC.